This entry concerns a single T cell receptor (beta chain). Seattle enrolled patients during active infection and tracked them longitudinally. This sample was included in a study of blood T cell repertoires in COVID-19. Study background: The origin of the acute and convalescent COVID-19 samples was the United States, Italy and Spain. PBMCs, B-cell-depleted T cells, or T cells were the source of the cDNA or gDNA that made up the material.

How the authors handled the data: Estimation of nucleated cell counts relied on the amplification of reference gene primers. Profiling relied on immunoSEQ multiplex PCR, and the TCRdb table lists in-frame clones only, not all of them. For V, J and clone size, that table is used; D and trimming come from the DNA. The repertoire includes roughly 340,000 clones, 89% of them detected once, and around 3% sits in the top ten. This CDR3 is built from 16 residues. From germline, CDR1 is LNHDA and CDR2 SQIVND (reference sequence). The V segment lost 10 bases and the J segment 4 bases; nucleotides outside the gene matches: 14.

V and J are TRBV19 and TRBJ1-5; TRBD1 matches 9 bases. The sample was peripheral blood. The receptor was derived from a woman aged 25-40 years with COVID-19, enrolled during active disease. CDR3 sequence: CATKQQGAALNQPQHF. In DNA, the CDR3 is TGTGCCACGAAACAACAGGGGGCTGCCCTGAATCAGCCCCAGCATTTT. Looking up the rest from reference TRBV19 and TRBJ1-5 gives the full variable domain: DGGITQSPKYLFRKEGQNVTLSCEQNLNHDAMYWYRQDPGQGLRLIYYSQIVNDFQKGDIAEGYSVSREKKESFPLTVTSAQKNPTAFYLCATKQQGAALNQPQHFGDGTRLSIL.